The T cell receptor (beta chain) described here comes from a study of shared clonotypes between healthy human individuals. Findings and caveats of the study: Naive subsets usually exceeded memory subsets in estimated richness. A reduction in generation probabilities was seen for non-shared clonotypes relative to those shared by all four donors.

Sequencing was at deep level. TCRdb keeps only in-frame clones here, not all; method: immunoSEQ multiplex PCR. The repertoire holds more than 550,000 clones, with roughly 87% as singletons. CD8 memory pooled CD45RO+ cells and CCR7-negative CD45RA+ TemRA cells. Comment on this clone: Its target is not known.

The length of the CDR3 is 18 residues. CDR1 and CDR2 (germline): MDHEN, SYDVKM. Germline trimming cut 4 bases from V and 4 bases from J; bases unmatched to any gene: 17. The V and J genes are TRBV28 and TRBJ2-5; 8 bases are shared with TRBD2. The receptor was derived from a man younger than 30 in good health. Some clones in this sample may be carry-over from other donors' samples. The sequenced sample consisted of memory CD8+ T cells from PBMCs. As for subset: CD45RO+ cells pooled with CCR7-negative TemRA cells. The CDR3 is CASSYFLGAGEGIETQYF. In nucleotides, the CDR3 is TGTGCCAGCAGTTATTTCCTTGGAGCGGGAGAGGGGATAGAGACCCAGTACTTC. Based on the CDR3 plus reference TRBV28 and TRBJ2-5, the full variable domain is DVKVTQSSRYLVKRTGEKVFLECVQDMDHENMFWYRQDPGLGLRLIYFSYDVKMKEKGDIPEGYSVSREKKERFSLILESASTNQTSMYLCASSYFLGAGEGIETQYFGPGTRLLVL.